A single TCR beta chain is shown here with its context. Antigen unknown. There are 14 residues in the CDR3. V shed 7 bases and J shed 0 bases, with 12 bases lying between them. Germline V CDR1 and CDR2: MRHNA, SNTAGT. The record originates from a study of cytomegalovirus exposure and HLA in healthy donors. Study-wide results and limits: Using a false discovery rate of 0.05, a later analysis showed that 16,951 TCR beta sequences were associated with HLA alleles. The analysis excluded some indistinguishable V segments, including TRBV6-2 and TRBV6-3.

The PCR employed 60 Vbeta primers together with 13 Jbeta primers. Sequenced by immunoSEQ multiplex PCR; TCRdb stores in-frame clones only, minus some. The sample has 35,000 to 55,000 clones; roughly 60% are singletons. Donors likely had unrecorded immune exposures despite being nominally healthy when sampled. The rearrangement links TRBV6-4 to TRBJ1-2, with D perhaps matching TRBD1 (6 bases). This receptor was obtained from a human donor in good health. The source material was PBMCs. The CDR3 loop reads CASKADSANYGYTF. CDR3 DNA: TGTGCCAGCAAAGCGGACAGTGCTAACTATGGCTACACCTTC.